One sample yielded the 14 T cell receptor beta chains listed below, sequenced in a study of control samples from healthy donors and cancer patients (dated by TCRdb to 2018 to 2021). Libraries came from the immunoSEQ multiplex PCR assay. Imported from immuneACCESS, the table was reduced by TCRdb to in-frame sequences with V and J called. These copies leave out some clones; in studies compared against another copy, an unresolved V gene accounts for under half, and the cause of the remainder is not known. The sample table shows roughly 220,000 clones, and 85% to 95% are seen once. Of the sample, over 1.2% is held by the ten largest clones. Material for sequencing was blood. The receptors originated from a man aged 45 to 65 in good health.

This clone has a single count. The genes are TRBV10-2 and TRBJ1-3; D unclear. Trimming took off 0 bases at V and 0 bases at J, with 9 bases between the two ends. Looked up from germline, CDR1 is WSHSY and CDR2 is SAAADI. CDR3 size: 16 residues. CDR3 coding DNA: TGCGCCAGCAGTGAGTCGGGCGGATTCTCTGGAAACACCATATATTTT. It specifies CASSESGGFSGNTIYF.

The chain is built from TRBV30 and TRBJ1-1, with D hard to call. V shed 3 bases and J shed 1 base, with 9 bases lying between them. This CDR3 is built from 13 residues. Germline V gene sequence: CDR1 GTSNPN, CDR2 SVGIG (reference sequence). CDR3 loop: CAWSEGTNTEAFF. CDR3 DNA sequence: TGTGCCTGGAGCGAGGGAACGAACACTGAAGCTTTCTTT.

DNA of the CDR3: TGTGCCAGCAGACCCTTAGGGGGCGATCAGCCCCAGCATTTT. This codes for CASRPLGGDQPQHF. This chain uses TRBV6-5 with TRBJ1-5, with 7 nucleotides matching TRBD1. V gave up 6 bases and J gave up 5 bases; unmatched junction bases: 7. The length of the CDR3 is 14 residues. Germline V gives CDR1 MNHEY, CDR2 SVGAGI.

The chain links TRBV28 to TRBJ2-5; tentatively, D is TRBD2 (5 bases). The CDR3 is 14 amino acids. The germline V and J ends were trimmed by 6 bases and 2 bases, with 13 bases remaining between them. Germline V gene lookup returns CDR1 MDHEN and CDR2 SYDVKM. CDR3 bases: TGTGCCAGCAGCCAACTAGGACGGCAAGAGACCCAGTACTTC. This gives the protein CASSQLGRQETQYF.

This sequence joins TRBV5-1 and TRBJ2-1; TRBD1 aligns across 8 bases. CDR3 length equals 17 residues. Per the germline V gene, CDR1 is SGHRS and CDR2 is YFSETQ. V shed 2 bases and J 0 bases; nucleotides not matched to a gene: 7. CDR3: CASSLSRTGSSYNEQFF. Written as DNA, the CDR3 is TGCGCCAGCAGCTTATCGCGGACAGGGAGCTCCTACAATGAGCAGTTCTTC.

This clone was picked up one time. The chain links TRBV29-1 to TRBJ1-2; the D gene is possibly TRBD1 (6 bases). Germline V lookup: CDR1 SQVTM, CDR2 ANQGSEA. V shed 7 bases and J shed 6 bases, with 12 bases lying between them. There are 11 residues in the CDR3. CDR3 sequence reads: CSGKQGNGYTF. The CDR3 DNA sequence: TGCAGCGGAAAACAGGGTAATGGCTACACCTTC. The variable domain in full, with the rest retrieved from reference TRBV29-1 and TRBJ1-2, is SAVISQKPSRDICQRGTSLTIQCQVDSQVTMMFWYRQQPGQSLTLIATANQGSEATYESGFVIDKFPISRPNLTFSTLTVSNMSPEDSSIYLCSGKQGNGYTFGSGTRLTVV.

DNA of the CDR3: TGTGCCAGCACTCTTCAAAAAAACACTGAAGCTTTCTTT. Its translation: CASTLQKNTEAFF. V is TRBV28 and J is TRBJ1-1; D is uncertain. Germline-derived CDR1 and CDR2 are MDHEN and SYDVKM. The germline V and J ends were trimmed by 7 bases and 2 bases, with 11 bases remaining between them. There are 13 residues in the CDR3.

This clone was recorded once. The rearrangement uses TRBV6-5 and TRBJ2-6; tentative D call: TRBD1 (6 bases). Trimming stripped 2 bases from V and 2 bases from J, with 7 bases between. The CDR3 sequence is 15 residues long. The germline V gene has CDR1 MNHEY and CDR2 SVGAGI. The CDR3 nucleotides are TGTGCCAGCAGTTACAGGGGGACTGGGGCCAACGTCCTGACTTTC. It encodes CASSYRGTGANVLTF.

CDR3 sequence (DNA): TGTGCCAGCAGGCTAACAGGGATGGTCAATCAGCCCCAGCATTTT. It is translated as CASRLTGMVNQPQHF. V gene TRBV6-6 combines with J gene TRBJ1-5; possibly TRBD1 for D (6 bases). Trimming cost V 6 bases and J 3 bases, with 15 bases left between them. The CDR3 length is 15 residues. Germline CDR1 reads MNHNY; CDR2 reads SVGAGI (reference sequence).

The chain couples TRBV3-1 (or the pseudogene TRBV3-2) to TRBJ1-4; a possible D gene is TRBD1 (5 bases). The germline V and J ends were trimmed by 1 base and 2 bases, with 14 bases remaining between them. The germline V gene has CDR1 LGHDT and CDR2 YNNKEL (reference sequence). The CDR3 has 17 residues. CDR3 residues: CASSQGAGRVTNEKLFF. CDR3 DNA sequence: TGTGCCAGCAGCCAAGGTGCGGGGCGCGTCACTAATGAAAAACTGTTTTTT.

The rearrangement links TRBV19 to TRBJ2-2; 8 bases are a match to TRBD2. J gave up 4 bases and V 10 bases, and 8 bases lay outside the gene matches. Germline CDR1 is LNHDA and CDR2 is SQIVND (reference sequence). The CDR3 sequence is 14 residues long. In DNA form, the CDR3 reads TGTGCCACCAGAGCGGGGGCCTTCACCGGGGAGCTGTTTTTT. Protein sequence: CATRAGAFTGELFF.

The genes are TRBV5-1 and TRBJ1-6; maybe TRBD1 (6 bases). Deletions cut 3 bases from V and 8 bases from J, with 15 bases between. The CDR3 is 15 residues long. Germline assignment: CDR1 SGHRS and CDR2 YFSETQ. In DNA form, the CDR3 reads TGCGCCAGCAGCTCCATCGGGGGCCACTATTCACCCCTCCACTTT. Translation gives CASSSIGGHYSPLHF.

The V and J genes are TRBV7-6 and TRBJ2-1; 8 bases match TRBD2. CDR3 length: 16 amino acids. The junction had 4 bases not matched to a gene; V was cut back by 1 base and J by 2 bases. The germline gives CDR1 SGHVS, CDR2 FNYEAQ. The CDR3 DNA is TGTGCCAGCAGCTTAGTGGCGGGAGGAACCTACAATGAGCAGTTCTTC. Translation: CASSLVAGGTYNEQFF.

The genes are TRBV4-2 and TRBJ2-1, with 8 bases aligning to TRBD2. With V trimmed by 2 bases and J by 7 bases, 7 bases remained unmatched. The CDR3 sequence is 15 residues long. CDR1 is LGHNA, CDR2 YNFKEQ, per germline. CDR3 loop: CASSQNIAGWNEQFF. CDR3 nucleotide sequence: TGTGCCAGCAGCCAAAATATAGCGGGGTGGAATGAGCAGTTCTTC.